Reported below is one T cell receptor (beta chain). What it binds is not known. These data originate in a study of CD8 T cells in ankylosing spondylitis. 5'-RACE, quantitative and with molecular barcodes, yielded the TCR beta libraries. One entry per CDR3 protein results from TCRdb running MiXCR on the 5' RACE reads. The sample yields about 360,000 distinct CDR3 sequences, about 14% seen once. The study, taken as a whole, reports: Disease-associated clones were reportedly significantly overrepresented in matched ankylosing spondylitis synovial fluid. Typical of ankylosing spondylitis blood, it appeared, was a TCR beta motif of fewer than 10 highly homologous variants. Existing reports had already noted some motif variants in reactive arthritis synovial fluid and blood.

The V end lost 5 bases, the J end lost 5 bases, and 12 bases lay between the germline ends. The CDR3 contains 13 residues. Germline V gene lookup returns CDR1 LNHDA and CDR2 SQIVND (reference sequence). This chain joins TRBV19 and TRBJ1-1; D perhaps matches TRBD1 (6 bases). This clonotype originated in a male donor with ankylosing spondylitis or in good health (not recorded which). The sample comprised blood, either unsorted or a sorted T cell fraction (not recorded which). CDR3 amino acids: CASSQGRQTEAFF. DNA for the CDR3: TGTGCCAGTAGTCAGGGGCGTCAAACTGAAGCTTTCTTT.